The 4 T cell receptor beta chains below all came from one sample that was sequenced in a study of blood T cell repertoires in COVID-19. Profiled with immunoSEQ multiplex PCR; TCRdb holds only in-frame clones, not every one. This sample has under 350,000 clones, with around nine tenths found just once. Sample: PBMCs or T cells enriched from blood (not recorded which). The source is a woman aged 40 to 50 who had recovered from COVID-19.

The chain employs TRBV5-5 and TRBJ1-2; no clear D. The V gene lost 0 bases and the J gene lost 4 bases, with 13 bases spanning the gap. This CDR3 has 15 amino acids. Germline V gene sequence: CDR1 SGHKS, CDR2 YYEKEE (reference sequence). The CDR3 spells CASSLAMSGSYGYTF. The CDR3 coding sequence is TGTGCCAGCAGCTTGGCCATGTCGGGATCCTATGGCTACACCTTC.

This clone was recorded only once. The chain joins TRBV19 to TRBJ1-2; a weak D match, TRBD1 (5 bases). This CDR3 is 11 amino acids long. Germline assignment: CDR1 LNHDA and CDR2 SQIVND (reference sequence). Trimming took 10 bases from V and 6 from J, leaving 12 bases between them. The CDR3 bases are TGTGCCACCATGGGGGGGAATGGCTACACCTTC. Translating it yields CATMGGNGYTF. Looking up the rest from reference TRBV19 and TRBJ1-2 gives the full variable domain: DGGITQSPKYLFRKEGQNVTLSCEQNLNHDAMYWYRQDPGQGLRLIYYSQIVNDFQKGDIAEGYSVSREKKESFPLTVTSAQKNPTAFYLCATMGGNGYTFGSGTRLTVV.

The chain combines TRBV18 with TRBJ1-2, with no clear D. Germline CDR1 KGHSH, CDR2 LQKENI. V shed 3 bases and J shed 3 bases, with 8 bases lying between them. The CDR3 spans 13 residues. CDR3 bases: TGTGCCAGCTCACCCTTTTCTGACTATGGCTACACCTTC. It yields the protein CASSPFSDYGYTF.

The chain joins TRBV19 to TRBJ2-7; possible D gene TRBD2, 5 bases. The CDR3 has 15 amino acids. V was clipped by 3 bases and J by 0 bases, with 12 bases between them. Germline CDR1 and CDR2: LNHDA and SQIVND (reference sequence). CDR3 loop: CASSISALSSYEQYF. DNA of the CDR3: TGTGCCAGTAGTATTAGCGCACTAAGCTCCTACGAGCAGTACTTC.